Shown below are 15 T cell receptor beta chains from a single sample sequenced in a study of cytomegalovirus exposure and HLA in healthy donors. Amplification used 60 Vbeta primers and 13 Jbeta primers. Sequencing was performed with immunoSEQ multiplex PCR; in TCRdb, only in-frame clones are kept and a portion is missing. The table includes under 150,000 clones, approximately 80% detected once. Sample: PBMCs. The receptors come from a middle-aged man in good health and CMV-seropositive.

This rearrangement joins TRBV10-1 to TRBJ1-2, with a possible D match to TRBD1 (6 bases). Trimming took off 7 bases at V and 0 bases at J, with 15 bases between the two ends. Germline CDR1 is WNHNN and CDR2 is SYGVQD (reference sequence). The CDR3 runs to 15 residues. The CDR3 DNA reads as TGCGCCAGCATAAACCGGGACACGTCTAACTATGGCTACACCTTC. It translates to CASINRDTSNYGYTF.

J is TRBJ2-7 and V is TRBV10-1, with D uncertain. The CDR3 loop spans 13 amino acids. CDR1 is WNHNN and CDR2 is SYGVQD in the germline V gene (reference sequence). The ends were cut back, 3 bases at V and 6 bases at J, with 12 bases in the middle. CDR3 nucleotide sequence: TGCGCCAGCAGTGACATAGAAACCGGCGAGCAGTACTTC. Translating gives CASSDIETGEQYF.

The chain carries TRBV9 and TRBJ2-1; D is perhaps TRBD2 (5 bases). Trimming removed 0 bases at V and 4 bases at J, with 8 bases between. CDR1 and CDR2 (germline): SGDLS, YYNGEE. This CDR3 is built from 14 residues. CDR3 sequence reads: CASSVGRGYNEQFF. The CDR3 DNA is TGTGCCAGCAGCGTAGGGAGAGGGTACAATGAGCAGTTCTTC.

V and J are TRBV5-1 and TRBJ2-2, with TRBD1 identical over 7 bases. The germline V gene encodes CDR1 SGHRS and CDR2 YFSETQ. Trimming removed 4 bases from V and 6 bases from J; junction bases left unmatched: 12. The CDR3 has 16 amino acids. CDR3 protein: CASSGPRDRPPGELFF. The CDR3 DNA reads TGCGCCAGCAGCGGACCCCGGGACAGACCCCCCGGGGAGCTGTTTTTT.

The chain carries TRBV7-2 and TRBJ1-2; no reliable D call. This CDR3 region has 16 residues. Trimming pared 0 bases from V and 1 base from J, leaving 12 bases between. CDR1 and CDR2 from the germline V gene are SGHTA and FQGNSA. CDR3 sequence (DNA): TGTGCCAGCAGCTTAGCATCGGCCGGGATTAACTATGGCTACACCTTC. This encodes CASSLASAGINYGYTF.

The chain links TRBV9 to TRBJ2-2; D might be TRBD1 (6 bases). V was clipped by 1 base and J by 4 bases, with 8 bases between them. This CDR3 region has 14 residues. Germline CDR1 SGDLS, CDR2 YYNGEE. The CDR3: CASSVLRGTGELFF. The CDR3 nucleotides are TGTGCCAGCAGCGTACTCAGGGGCACCGGGGAGCTGTTTTTT.

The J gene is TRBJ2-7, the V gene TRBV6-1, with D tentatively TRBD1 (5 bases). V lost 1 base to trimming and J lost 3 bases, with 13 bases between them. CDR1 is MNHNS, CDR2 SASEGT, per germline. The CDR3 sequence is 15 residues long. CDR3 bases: TGTGCCAGCAGTGAAGGCCCAGGGAAGATCTACGAGCAGTACTTC. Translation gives CASSEGPGKIYEQYF.

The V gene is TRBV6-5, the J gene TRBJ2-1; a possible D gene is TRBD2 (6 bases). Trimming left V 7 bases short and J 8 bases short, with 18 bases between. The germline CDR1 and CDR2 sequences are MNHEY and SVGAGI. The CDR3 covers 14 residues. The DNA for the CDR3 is TGTGCCAGCACAACTTATCCGGGGGAGCATGAGCAGTTCTTC. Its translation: CASTTYPGEHEQFF.

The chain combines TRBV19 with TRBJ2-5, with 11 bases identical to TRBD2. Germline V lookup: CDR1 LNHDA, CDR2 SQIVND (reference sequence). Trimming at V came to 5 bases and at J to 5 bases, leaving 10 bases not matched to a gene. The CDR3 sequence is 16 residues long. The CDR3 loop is CASSLPRLAGSETQYF. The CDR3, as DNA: TGTGCCAGTAGTTTACCAAGACTAGCGGGGTCGGAGACCCAGTACTTC.

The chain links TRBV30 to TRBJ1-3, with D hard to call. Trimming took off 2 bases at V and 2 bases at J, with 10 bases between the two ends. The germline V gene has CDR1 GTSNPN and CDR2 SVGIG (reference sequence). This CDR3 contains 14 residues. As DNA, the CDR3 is TGTGCCTGGAGTCCCTCCCACACTGGAAACACCATATATTTT. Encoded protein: CAWSPSHTGNTIYF. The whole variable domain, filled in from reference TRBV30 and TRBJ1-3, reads SQTIHQWPATLVQPVGSPLSLECTVEGTSNPNLYWYRQAAGRGLQLLFYSVGIGQISSEVPQNLSASRPQDRQFILSSKKLLLSDSGFYLCAWSPSHTGNTIYFGEGSWLTVV.

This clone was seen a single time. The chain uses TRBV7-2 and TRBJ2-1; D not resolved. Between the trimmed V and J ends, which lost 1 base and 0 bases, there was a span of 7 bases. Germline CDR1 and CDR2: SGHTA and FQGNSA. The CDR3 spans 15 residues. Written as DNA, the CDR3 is TGTGCCAGCAGCTTAGACCGGAGCTCCTACAATGAGCAGTTCTTC. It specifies CASSLDRSSYNEQFF.

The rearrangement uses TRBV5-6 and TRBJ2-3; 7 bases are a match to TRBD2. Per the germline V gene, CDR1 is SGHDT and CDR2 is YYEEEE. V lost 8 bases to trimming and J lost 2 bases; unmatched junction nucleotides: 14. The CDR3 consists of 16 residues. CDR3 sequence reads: CASNPGLNTLTDTQYF. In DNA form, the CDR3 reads TGTGCCAGTAACCCGGGACTAAACACCCTCACAGATACGCAGTATTTT.

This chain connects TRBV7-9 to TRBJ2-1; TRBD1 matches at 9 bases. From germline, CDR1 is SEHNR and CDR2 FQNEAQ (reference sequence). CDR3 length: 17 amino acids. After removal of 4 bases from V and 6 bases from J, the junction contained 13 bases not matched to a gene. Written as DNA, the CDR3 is TGTGCCAGCAGCTCTCGGGACAGGGCACGCCAGTTCAATGAGCAGTTCTTC. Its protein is CASSSRDRARQFNEQFF.

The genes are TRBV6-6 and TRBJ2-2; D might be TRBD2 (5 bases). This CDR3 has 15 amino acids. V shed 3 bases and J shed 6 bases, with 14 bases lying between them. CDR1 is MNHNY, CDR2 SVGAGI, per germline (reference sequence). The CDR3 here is CASSYDGLLSGELFF. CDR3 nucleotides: TGTGCCAGCAGTTATGACGGACTGCTATCCGGGGAGCTGTTTTTT.

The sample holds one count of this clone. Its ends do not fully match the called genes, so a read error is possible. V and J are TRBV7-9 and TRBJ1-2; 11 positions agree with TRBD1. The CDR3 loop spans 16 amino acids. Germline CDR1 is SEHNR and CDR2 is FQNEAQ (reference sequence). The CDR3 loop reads CSSSSPLGQGVHGYTF. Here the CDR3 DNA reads TGTTCCAGCAGCTCGCCCTTGGGACAGGGGGTCCATGGCTACACCTTC.